This record looks at one TCR beta chain sequence and its context. These data belong to a study of CD8+CD57+ T cells in acquired aplastic anemia. The study profiled TCR beta VDJ and CDR3 using genomic DNA as template. TCRdb reanalysed the reads using MiXCR and keeps one entry per CDR3 protein. Altogether 450,000 to 600,000 distinct CDR3 sequences are present, 25% to 40% being singletons, with the ten largest covering less than 0.85%. From germline, CDR1 is ENHRY and CDR2 SYGVKD. The CDR3 is 15 amino acids. Trimming took 6 bases from V and 1 from J, leaving 13 bases between them. Patients chosen for sequencing had shown CD8+CD57+ cell expansion by flow cytometry.

The chain is built from TRBV10-3 and TRBJ1-5; a possible D gene is TRBD1 (5 bases). The material sequenced was sorted CD4+, CD8+, or CD8+CD57+ T cells (not recorded which) from PBMCs. The TCR comes from a human donor with aplastic anemia. CDR3 sequence (DNA): TGTGCCATCAGCGGGGCGGGAGGGAGCAATCAGCCCCAGCATTTT. This translates into CAISGAGGSNQPQHF.